This record looks at one TCR beta chain sequence and its context. The data originate from a study of T cell responses to AZD1222 COVID-19 vaccine. V was clipped by 4 bases and J by 7 bases, with 8 bases between them. The CDR3 has 13 amino acids. CDR1 and CDR2 from the germline V gene are SGHAT and FQNNGV. Profiled with immunoSEQ multiplex PCR; TCRdb holds only in-frame clones, not every one. This table holds roughly 120,000 clones, over 75% found once. The chain combines TRBV11-2 with TRBJ1-6; no definite D call. Sample: peripheral blood, taken on day 0 of MenACWY control vaccination. The clonotype comes from an adult in good health. The CDR3: CASSSVLNSPLHF. The CDR3 DNA reads TGTGCCAGCAGCTCGGTATTGAATTCACCCCTCCACTTT. Complete variable domain (other parts from reference TRBV11-2 and TRBJ1-6): EAGVAQSPRYKIIEKRQSVAFWCNPISGHATLYWYQQILGQGPKLLIQFQNNGVVDDSQLPKDRFSAERLKGVDSTLKIQPAKLEDSAVYLCASSSVLNSPLHFGNGTRLTVT.